Ten or more counts support the clone carrying this T cell receptor beta chain. Its target is not known. Time point noted: newly diagnosed GD, antithyroid drugs for less than 3 months. After RNA was extracted from PBMCs, the TCR library was made from it. Graves' disease diagnosis followed American Thyroid Association guidelines. Patients all came to the study from an endocrinology department in Xi'an, China. Into tubes containing EDTA, roughly 8.8 milliliters of peripheral blood were drawn. This sample was included in a study of regulatory T cells in long-lasting Graves disease. iRepertoire HTBI primers and Arm-PCR of CDR3 regions built TCR beta libraries. TCRdb re-analysed the multiplex PCR reads in MiXCR, keeping a single row per CDR3 protein. The data show about 220,000 distinct CDR3 sequences, about 16% seen once. Whole-study findings and limits: Persistent patients had more shared public clonotypes (about 2,700) than new patients (966).

The sample here was peripheral blood mononuclear cells (PBMCs), taken at new diagnosis, from a patient treated with antithyroid drugs. The source is a female donor with Graves disease.

The CDR3 DNA sequence: TGCAGTGCTAGAGTTCCGCTAGCGGGAGACCAAGAGACCCAGTACTTC. Its translation is CSARVPLAGDQETQYF. The gene calls are TRBV20-1 and TRBJ2-5, with 10 bases lining up with TRBD2. With 1 base clipped from V and 0 bases from J, the junction kept 5 bases outside the gene matches. In germline, CDR1 is DFQATT, CDR2 SNEGSKA (reference sequence). This CDR3 is built from 16 residues.